This record concerns one TCR beta chain sequence. These data originate in a study of control samples from healthy donors and cancer patients. Only in-frame clones appear in the TCRdb table, and some are missing; sequencing was by immunoSEQ multiplex PCR. The table has under 40,000 clones, about 83% seen once. The CDR3 consists of 13 residues. V lost 2 bases to trimming and J lost 8 bases, with 12 bases between them. Germline lookup yields CDR1 MNHEY and CDR2 SMNVEV (reference sequence). The V gene is TRBV27, the J gene TRBJ1-1; D unclear. The receptor comes from a woman aged 55-69 years with lung cancer. Sequenced: PBMCs. The DNA for the CDR3 is TGTGCCAGCAGTTTAGGTAGGAGGTCAGAAGCTTTCTTT. Amino acid sequence: CASSLGRRSEAFF.